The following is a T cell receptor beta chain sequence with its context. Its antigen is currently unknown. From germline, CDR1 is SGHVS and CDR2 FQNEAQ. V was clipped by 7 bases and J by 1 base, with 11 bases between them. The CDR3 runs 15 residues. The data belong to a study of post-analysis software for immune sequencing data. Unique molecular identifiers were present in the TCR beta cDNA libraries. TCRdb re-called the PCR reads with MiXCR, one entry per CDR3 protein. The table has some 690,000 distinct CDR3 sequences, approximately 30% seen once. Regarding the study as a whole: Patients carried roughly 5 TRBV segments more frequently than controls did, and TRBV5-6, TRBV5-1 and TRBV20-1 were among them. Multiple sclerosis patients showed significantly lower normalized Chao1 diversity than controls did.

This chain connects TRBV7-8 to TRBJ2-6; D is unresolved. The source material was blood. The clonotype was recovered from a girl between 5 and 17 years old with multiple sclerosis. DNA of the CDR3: TGTGCCAGCACCCTCAGGATATCTGGGGCCAACGTCCTGACTTTC. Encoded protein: CASTLRISGANVLTF.